This T cell receptor (beta chain) was observed in a study of technical replicates of blood from a handful of donors. Data came from immunoSEQ multiplex PCR; TCRdb stores just in-frame clones and leaves some out. The table includes fewer than 85,000 clones, approximately 94% detected once. Germline CDR1 is MNHEY and CDR2 is SVGAGI. The V end lost 4 bases, the J end lost 5 bases, and 2 bases lay between the germline ends. The CDR3 contains 11 residues. Material: T cells isolated from PBMCs. The clonotype was recovered from a human donor in good health. The V call is TRBV6-5, the J call TRBJ1-4, with D hard to call. The CDR3 region is CASSSNEKLFF. The CDR3 nucleotides are TGTGCCAGCAGTTCAAATGAAAAACTGTTTTTT.